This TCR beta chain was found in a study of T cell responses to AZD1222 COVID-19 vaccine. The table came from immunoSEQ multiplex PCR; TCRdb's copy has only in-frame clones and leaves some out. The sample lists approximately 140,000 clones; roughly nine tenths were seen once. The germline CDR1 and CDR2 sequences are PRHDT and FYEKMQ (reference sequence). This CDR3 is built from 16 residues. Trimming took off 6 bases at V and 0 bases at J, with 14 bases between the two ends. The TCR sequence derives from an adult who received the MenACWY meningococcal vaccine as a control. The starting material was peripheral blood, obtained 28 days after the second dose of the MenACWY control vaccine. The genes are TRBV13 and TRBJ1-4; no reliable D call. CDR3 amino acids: CASRFGRTATNEKLFF. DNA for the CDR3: TGTGCCAGCAGATTCGGACGGACTGCAACTAATGAAAAACTGTTTTTT.